The clone carrying this TCR beta chain was observed many times. The time point denotes: patch test 2, 6 weeks after DPC sensitization. Specified treatment: therapeutic diphenylcyclopropenone sensitization with weekly scalp DPC. These data come from a study of human T cells and chemical hapten exposure. Trimming left V 1 base short and J 0 bases short, with 7 bases between. There are 14 residues in the CDR3. MiXCR, applied by TCRdb to the RACE reads, yields one record per CDR3 protein. The sample shows about 140,000 distinct CDR3 sequences, around 11% of them seen only once. The sequence was obtained from a woman in her fifties or sixties with alopecia areata. Some clones in this sample may be carry-over from other donors' samples. This material consisted of whole blood, taken in connection with sensitization to the hapten diphenylcyclopropenone (DPC). The rearrangement uses TRBV12-3 or TRBV12-4 and TRBJ2-7; D gene unclear. In DNA, the CDR3 is TGTGCCAGCAGTTTAGGGCGGACCTCCTACGAGCAGTACTTC. It codes for CASSLGRTSYEQYF.